The rows below give T cell receptor beta chains drawn from one sample of a study of vaccination effects on CD4 cells after COVID-19. Profiled with immunoSEQ multiplex PCR; TCRdb holds only in-frame clones, not every one. Of 25,000 to 30,000 clones listed, approximately 79% are singletons. For these receptors, no antigen is known. The sequencing here drew on CD4+ T cells from PBMCs cultured with SARS-CoV-2 spike peptides, taken after COVID-19 vaccination. The source is a human donor who received a COVID-19 vaccine. Some clones in this sample may be carry-over from other donors' samples. The CDR3 runs from the conserved cysteine through the conserved F or W. Size is stated for part of the rows, as once, few or many counts, or as a class when the clone is expanded.

v_call	clone_size	j_call	cdr3_aa
TRBV6-2/TRBV6-3	few	TRBJ2-3	CASSERFGTSTDTQYF
TRBV12-5	NA	TRBJ1-2	CASGLSEQYGYTF
TRBV27	NA	TRBJ1-2	CASSLLSLGKGNYGYIF
TRBV24-1	NA	TRBJ2-3	CATSDSGLAGGYTDTQYF
TRBV2	NA	TRBJ2-1	CASSEFGGSSYNEQFF
TRBV5-1	NA	TRBJ2-1	CASSVSGGGPNEQFF
TRBV14	NA	TRBJ2-2	CASSHSRLNTGELFF
TRBV3-1/TRBV3-2	NA	TRBJ2-3	CASSQGQLRTDTQYF
TRBV4-1	NA	TRBJ1-2	CASSPPTGGGGYTF
TRBV7-3	NA	TRBJ2-5	CASSFGREEETQYF
TRBV5-1	NA	TRBJ2-2	CASSLEGTEYTGELFF
TRBV2	NA	TRBJ1-2	CASRGNRINRGYTF
TRBV18	NA	TRBJ2-3	CASSPVGLDRTDTQYF
TRBV5-1	NA	TRBJ2-4	CASSIGGAKNIQYF
TRBV18	once	TRBJ1-2	CASSPYQVNYGYTF
TRBV18	NA	TRBJ1-4	CASSPRSAGDGKLFF
TRBV3-1/TRBV3-2	NA	TRBJ1-6	CASSQWVRGSPLHF
TRBV7-8	few	TRBJ1-6	CASSPVPGINSPLHF
TRBV5-8	NA	TRBJ2-1	CASSLEAGGGYEQFF
TRBV6-1	NA	TRBJ2-2	CASSEQQPRGAVF
TRBV20-1	NA	TRBJ2-1	CSASGTNNEQFF
TRBV9	NA	TRBJ2-5	CASSATGQGAETQYF
TRBV6-5	medium-sized	TRBJ1-6	CASSYLGQGSNSPLHF
TRBV6-4	NA	TRBJ2-2	CASSTSPTSAGELFF
TRBV6-5	NA	TRBJ1-2	CASRDRGFGGYTF
TRBV3-1/TRBV3-2	NA	TRBJ2-7	CASSPSFGSGRAGYEQYF
TRBV6-5	NA	TRBJ1-2	CASSYSSLRGYTF
TRBV15	NA	TRBJ2-3	CATSRVLGTDTQYF
TRBV19	NA	TRBJ1-6	CASSIKGPNSPLHF
TRBV24-1	NA	TRBJ2-2	CATLGTGKMNTGELFF
TRBV5-1	NA	TRBJ2-2	CASSLDGSTGELFF
TRBV19	NA	TRBJ1-1	CASSFRLNTEAFF
TRBV6-5	NA	TRBJ1-1	CASSSSTPRNTEAFF
TRBV24-1	NA	TRBJ1-2	CATSDPGEGASYTF
TRBV12-3/TRBV12-4	NA	TRBJ2-5	CASSLAGTETQYF
TRBV2	NA	TRBJ1-2	CASRGTGIYYGYTF
TRBV7-8	NA	TRBJ1-2	CASSPRDGANYGYTF
TRBV10-2	NA	TRBJ1-5	CATLDGVGQPQHF
TRBV18	NA	TRBJ2-2	CASSAGQGPTGELFF
TRBV19	NA	TRBJ1-5	CASSIQVGNQPQHF
TRBV29-1	NA	TRBJ2-1	CSAVPWDNPTYNEQFF
TRBV7-2	NA	TRBJ2-6	CASSLDSGGSGANVLTF
TRBV2	once	TRBJ2-3	CASVSGGAPDTQYF
TRBV19	NA	TRBJ2-5	CASSMRIGTRGKWGSKQETQYF
TRBV7-2	NA	TRBJ1-5	CASSLQSGINQPQHF
TRBV28	NA	TRBJ1-3	CASTMGRVNGNTIYF
TRBV24-1	few	TRBJ1-2	CATSDRINYGYTF
TRBV15	few	TRBJ1-2	CATSRPDSEDNYGYTF
TRBV2	NA	TRBJ2-3	CASSEDTGPTDTQYF
TRBV7-2	NA	TRBJ1-1	CASSLIGAKNTEAFF
TRBV2	NA	TRBJ1-1	CASERGVNTEAFF
TRBV10-3	NA	TRBJ1-6	CATSEVLHF
TRBV4-1	NA	TRBJ2-1	CASSQDSRTGTLYEQFF
TRBV4-1	once	TRBJ1-4	CASSLIDSEGEKLFF
TRBV6-6	NA	TRBJ1-2	CASSYPPGTGGYGYTF
TRBV5-8	NA	TRBJ2-5	CASSSPGGEETQYF
TRBV7-2	NA	TRBJ1-5	CASSYRVGSNQPQHF